The following is a T cell receptor beta chain sequence with its context. Its antigen is not identified. This specimen belongs to a study of cytomegalovirus exposure and HLA in healthy donors. Overall study: The roughly 130 validation repertoires used the same platform as the roughly 700 first-cohort repertoires (as reported by a later analysis).

Assay used: immunoSEQ multiplex PCR; TCRdb lists only in-frame clones, some missing. The sample comprises tens of thousands of clones, roughly 92% of which are singletons, and 0.95% to 1.3% rests with the top ten. Study conclusions and caveats: Reportedly, diagnosis of cytomegalovirus status by the classifier showed high specificity and sensitivity. The study put about 180 TCR beta chains on its list as cytomegalovirus-associated.

The V gene lost 2 bases and the J gene lost 4 bases, with 8 bases spanning the gap. The V gene's germline CDR1 is KGHSH and CDR2 LQKENI. The CDR3 has 14 amino acids. This TCR was sampled from a man younger than 35 in good health and CMV-seronegative. Input material: PBMCs. The rearrangement joins TRBV18 to TRBJ2-2; D call uncertain. CDR3 sequence (DNA): TGTGCCAGCTCACCAACCCCCGGCACCGGGGAGCTGTTTTTT. It specifies CASSPTPGTGELFF.